This T cell receptor beta chain was captured in a study of T cells in Graves' hyperthyroidism and ophthalmopathy. Overall study context: Upon initial diagnosis and before any treatment, peripheral blood was collected. Findings and caveats of the study: Blood held most thyroid clonotypes expanded above 0.001 frequency.

In its sample, this clonotype was seen once. Antigen unknown. Germline and junction disagree at one end, which may indicate a read error. The germline V gene encodes CDR1 MDHEN and CDR2 SYDVKM. This CDR3 comprises 14 residues. It was around 10 ml of fresh peripheral blood that supplied the PBMCs. RNA transcripts gave rise to amplified TCR beta CDR3 regions. The HTBI set primed first-round TCR CDR3 RT-PCR. Using its own MiXCR run on the multiplex PCR reads, TCRdb lists one record per CDR3 protein. The sample comprises around 620,000 distinct CDR3 sequences, roughly 17% of which are singletons, and approximately 3.8% rests with the top ten.

The TCR comes from a woman under 40 with Graves' hyperthyroidism. The V and J genes are TRBV28 and TRBJ1-1; D not resolved. Sequences were obtained from blood. The chain's CDR3 is CAGSFPQSDTEAFF. The CDR3 bases are TGTGCCGGCAGTTTCCCGCAGAGTGACACTGAAGCTTTCTTT.